The rows below give T cell receptor beta chains drawn from one sample of a study of blood T cell repertoires in COVID-19. TCRdb keeps only in-frame clones here, not all; method: immunoSEQ multiplex PCR. The table includes roughly 220,000 clones, roughly 85% detected once. Sequencing was performed on peripheral blood. The receptors derive from a man aged 50-59 years who had recovered from COVID-19. CDR3s include the opening cysteine and the closing phenylalanine or tryptophan. Fields, in order: CDR3 protein, CDR3 DNA, J gene, clone size, D gene, V gene. D genes are given only for firm matches. Size is stated for part of the rows, as once, few or many counts, or as a class when the clone is expanded.

CDR3 protein: CASSPGTGGAEQYF
CDR3 DNA: TGTGCCAGCAGTCCTGGGACAGGGGGCGCGGAGCAGTACTTC
J gene: TRBJ2-7
clone size: NA
D gene: TRBD1
V gene: TRBV27

CDR3 protein: CATRRSNNEQFF
CDR3 DNA: TGTGCCACTCGGCGGTCGAACAATGAGCAGTTCTTC
J gene: TRBJ2-1
clone size: NA
D gene: NA
V gene: TRBV27

CDR3 protein: CASSLALGVNTIYF
CDR3 DNA: TGTGCCAGCAGCTTAGCCTTAGGGGTTAACACCATATATTTT
J gene: TRBJ1-3
clone size: NA
D gene: NA
V gene: TRBV7-8

CDR3 protein: CASSQQAGGFEQYF
CDR3 DNA: TGTGCCAGCAGCCAACAAGCGGGAGGTTTCGAGCAGTACTTC
J gene: TRBJ2-7
clone size: NA
D gene: TRBD2
V gene: TRBV14

CDR3 protein: CASTPQGYEQYF
CDR3 DNA: TGTGCCAGCACCCCACAGGGATACGAGCAGTACTTC
J gene: TRBJ2-7
clone size: NA
D gene: NA
V gene: TRBV2

CDR3 protein: CASSYSGSGTQYF
CDR3 DNA: TGTGCCAGCAGTTATTCAGGATCCGGGACCCAGTACTTC
J gene: TRBJ2-5
clone size: NA
D gene: NA
V gene: TRBV11-3

CDR3 protein: CAMSRGLPISFSLAGELGLTQYF
CDR3 DNA: TGTGCCATGAGCCGAGGTCTCCCTATTTCTTTCTCACTAGCGGGAGAATTAGGTCTTACGCAGTATTTT
J gene: TRBJ2-3
clone size: NA
D gene: TRBD2
V gene: TRBV27

CDR3 protein: CASSFLAVQETQYF
CDR3 DNA: TGCGCCAGCAGCTTTCTAGCGGTACAAGAGACCCAGTACTTC
J gene: TRBJ2-5
clone size: NA
D gene: TRBD2
V gene: TRBV5-1

CDR3 protein: CASSQRGGETYNEQFF
CDR3 DNA: TGTGCCAGCAGCCAACGGGGGGGAGAAACCTACAATGAGCAGTTCTTC
J gene: TRBJ2-1
clone size: NA
D gene: TRBD2
V gene: TRBV4-2

CDR3 protein: CASSPGGRAYEQYF
CDR3 DNA: TGCGCCAGCAGTCCCGGCGGGAGGGCCTACGAGCAGTACTTC
J gene: TRBJ2-7
clone size: NA
D gene: TRBD2
V gene: TRBV10-1

CDR3 protein: CASSLRSGNTEAFF
CDR3 DNA: TGTGCCAGCAGTTTAAGATCAGGGAACACTGAAGCTTTCTTT
J gene: TRBJ1-1
clone size: NA
D gene: NA
V gene: TRBV27

CDR3 protein: CASSPALHQETQYF
CDR3 DNA: TGTGCCAGCTCACCTGCTTTACATCAAGAGACCCAGTACTTC
J gene: TRBJ2-5
clone size: NA
D gene: NA
V gene: TRBV18

CDR3 protein: CASGDTGVYQETQYF
CDR3 DNA: TGCGCCAGCGGTGACACGGGGGTCTACCAAGAGACCCAGTACTTC
J gene: TRBJ2-5
clone size: NA
D gene: NA
V gene: TRBV10-1

CDR3 protein: CAIRPLASGSNEQFF
CDR3 DNA: TGTGCCATCCGCCCCCTGGCTAGCGGGAGCAATGAGCAGTTCTTC
J gene: TRBJ2-1
clone size: NA
D gene: TRBD2
V gene: TRBV13

CDR3 protein: CASSPSPRLQGQETQYF
CDR3 DNA: TGCGCCAGCAGCCCCTCCCCCAGGTTACAGGGACAAGAGACCCAGTACTTC
J gene: TRBJ2-5
clone size: once
D gene: NA
V gene: TRBV4-1

CDR3 protein: CASSFGSGGEQYF
CDR3 DNA: TGCGCCAGCAGCTTCGGATCAGGGGGCGAGCAGTACTTC
J gene: TRBJ2-7
clone size: many
D gene: TRBD1
V gene: TRBV5-1

CDR3 protein: CASSLVVIGDSSYEQYF
CDR3 DNA: TGTGCCAGCAGCTTGGTAGTTATAGGGGACAGCTCCTACGAGCAGTACTTC
J gene: TRBJ2-7
clone size: NA
D gene: TRBD1
V gene: TRBV5-6

CDR3 protein: CASSLREQPQHF
CDR3 DNA: TGTGCCAGTAGCCTTAGGGAGCAGCCCCAGCATTTT
J gene: TRBJ1-5
clone size: NA
D gene: NA
V gene: TRBV19

CDR3 protein: CASSLRDRGRVTDTQYF
CDR3 DNA: TGTGCCAGCAGCCTGAGGGACAGGGGGCGCGTCACAGATACGCAGTATTTT
J gene: TRBJ2-3
clone size: NA
D gene: TRBD1
V gene: TRBV5-5

CDR3 protein: CASSHDRWYTDTQYF
CDR3 DNA: TGCGCCAGCAGTCATGACAGGTGGTACACAGATACGCAGTATTTT
J gene: TRBJ2-3
clone size: NA
D gene: NA
V gene: TRBV23-1

CDR3 protein: CASSRGRAYEQYF
CDR3 DNA: TGTGCCAGCAGCCGCGGGAGGGCCTACGAGCAGTACTTC
J gene: TRBJ2-7
clone size: NA
D gene: TRBD2
V gene: TRBV3-1/TRBV3-2

CDR3 protein: CASSAQRTSEQYF
CDR3 DNA: TGTGCCAGCAGCGCCCAGAGGACATCCGAGCAGTACTTC
J gene: TRBJ2-7
clone size: NA
D gene: NA
V gene: TRBV7-7

CDR3 protein: CASSPRTDYYNEQFF
CDR3 DNA: TGCGCCAGCAGCCCTCGGACAGACTACTACAATGAGCAGTTCTTC
J gene: TRBJ2-1
clone size: NA
D gene: NA
V gene: TRBV5-1

CDR3 protein: CASSQGRTSGTYNEQFF
CDR3 DNA: TGTGCCAGCAGCCAGGGAAGGACTAGCGGGACCTACAATGAGCAGTTCTTC
J gene: TRBJ2-1
clone size: NA
D gene: TRBD2
V gene: TRBV3-1/TRBV3-2

CDR3 protein: CASSKSLAGVGTDTQYF
CDR3 DNA: TGTGCCAGCAGCAAGTCTCTAGCGGGAGTAGGCACAGATACGCAGTATTTT
J gene: TRBJ2-3
clone size: NA
D gene: TRBD2
V gene: TRBV7-9

CDR3 protein: CASTRTTSSYEQYF
CDR3 DNA: TGTGCCAGCACCCGGACAACGAGCTCCTACGAGCAGTACTTC
J gene: TRBJ2-7
clone size: once
D gene: NA
V gene: TRBV2

CDR3 protein: CASSQGASQVNTEAFF
CDR3 DNA: TGCGCCAGCAGCCAGGGCGCATCACAGGTTAACACTGAAGCTTTCTTT
J gene: TRBJ1-1
clone size: NA
D gene: NA
V gene: TRBV4-1

CDR3 protein: CASSPYLGRDSSYNEQFF
CDR3 DNA: TGCGCCAGCAGCCCATACCTAGGGCGGGACAGCAGTTACAATGAGCAGTTCTTC
J gene: TRBJ2-1
clone size: NA
D gene: NA
V gene: TRBV4-1